These T cell receptor beta chains were read from a single sample in a study of control samples from healthy donors and cancer patients. TCRdb's table, derived via immunoSEQ multiplex PCR, lists solely in-frame clones and lacks some. Of about 38,000 clones listed, around four fifths were seen once; the top ten hold roughly 21%. The sequencing sample was made of PBMCs. These receptors originate from a woman aged 55-69 years with lung cancer. CDR3s include the opening cysteine and the closing phenylalanine or tryptophan. A D gene is named only where the DNA matches it firmly. Size tells how often a clone was seen (once, few, many) or the class of an expanded clone, and some rows leave it out.

j_gene,v_gene,abundance,d_gene,CDR3nt,CDR3aa
TRBJ1-5,TRBV19,NA,NA,TGTGCCAGTAGTCCCGGGACTCTAGGTCAGCCCCAGCATTTT,CASSPGTLGQPQHF
TRBJ2-1,TRBV14,NA,TRBD2,TGTGCCAGCAGCCAAGAAACCCTAGCGGGGGGTTACAATGAGCAGTTCTTC,CASSQETLAGGYNEQFF
TRBJ1-3,TRBV12-5,NA,NA,TGTGCTAGTGGCGGGGGAGTAGGAAACACCATATATTTT,CASGGGVGNTIYF
TRBJ2-1,TRBV5-1,NA,NA,TGCGCCAGCAGCCCCCCAGGGGAGGTTCAGTTCTTC,CASSPPGEVQFF
TRBJ2-1,TRBV6-2/TRBV6-3,NA,TRBD2,TGTGCCAGCAGCGGACTAGCGGGAGGACTTGAGCAGTTCTTC,CASSGLAGGLEQFF
TRBJ1-2,TRBV18,once,NA,TGTGCCAGCTCTACGGCCCTAGACCCCCAATTTGGCTACACCTTC,CASSTALDPQFGYTF
TRBJ2-7,TRBV4-3,NA,TRBD1,TGCGCCAGCAGCCAAGACTCCGGGACAGAGTACGAGCAGTACTTC,CASSQDSGTEYEQYF
TRBJ1-1,TRBV18,NA,NA,TGTGCCAGCTCACGCCTAGGGAATACGAACACTGAAGCTTTCTTT,CASSRLGNTNTEAFF
TRBJ2-7,TRBV25-1,NA,NA,TGTGCCAGCAGTGAGAATCTACCCTACGAGCAGTACTTC,CASSENLPYEQYF
TRBJ1-1,TRBV19,NA,NA,TGTGCCAGTAGGATACGGCAGGGTTGGGACTTT,CASRIRQGWDF
TRBJ2-3,TRBV7-3,NA,NA,TGTGCCAGCAGCTTAATGGGTCCCGCAGATACGCAGTATTTT,CASSLMGPADTQYF
TRBJ1-2,TRBV3-1/TRBV3-2,NA,NA,TGTGCCAGCAGCCGGGGGGGCTATGGCTACACCTTC,CASSRGGYGYTF
TRBJ2-3,TRBV5-1,NA,NA,TGCGCCAGCAGCTTCGGGGGAGACGGGGATACGCAGTATTTT,CASSFGGDGDTQYF
TRBJ2-1,TRBV29-1,NA,NA,TGCAGCGTTGAAAGTAGAAGGCATGAGCAGTTCTTC,CSVESRRHEQFF
TRBJ1-2,TRBV7-9,NA,NA,TGTGCCAGCAGCTACGAAGACTATGGCTACACCTTC,CASSYEDYGYTF
TRBJ2-1,TRBV28,NA,NA,TGTGCCAGCAGCCAGGACCAAGCGGGGCAGTTCTTC,CASSQDQAGQFF
TRBJ1-1,TRBV4-3,few,NA,TGCGCCAGCAGCCAAGATATCCAGGGAGGAAGATCTGAAGCTTTCTTT,CASSQDIQGGRSEAFF
TRBJ1-2,TRBV7-8,NA,NA,TGTGCCAGCAGCTCGGTGACATCTAAGGCAGAGGGCTACACCTTC,CASSSVTSKAEGYTF
TRBJ2-6,TRBV12-2,NA,NA,TGTGCAAGTCGCTTTACGACCGGGTCCCCCTCAACCGGGGCCAACGTCCTGACTTTC,CASRFTTGSPSTGANVLTF
TRBJ1-1,TRBV18,NA,TRBD1,TGTGCCAGCTCACCGCTAGCAGGGGGAGGTGAAGCTTTCTTT,CASSPLAGGGEAFF
TRBJ2-7,TRBV10-3,NA,TRBD1,TGTGCCATCAGTGAGTATGCCCCGGGACAGGGGGCCTACGAGCAGTACTTC,CAISEYAPGQGAYEQYF
TRBJ2-1,TRBV30,few,TRBD2,TGTGCCTGGAGATTCAAGCGGGACTACAATGAGCAGTTCTTC,CAWRFKRDYNEQFF
TRBJ2-2,TRBV9,NA,NA,TGTGCCAGCAGCGCCCTGACAGGCACCGGGGAGCTGTTTTTT,CASSALTGTGELFF
TRBJ1-2,TRBV4-2,NA,TRBD1,TGTGCCAGCAGCCAAGATCAGGGACAGATAAAGAAGTATGGCTACACCTTC,CASSQDQGQIKKYGYTF
TRBJ1-1,TRBV3-1/TRBV3-2,NA,NA,TGTGCTAGCAGCCACGGAGTTGAAGCTTTCTTT,CASSHGVEAFF
TRBJ1-1,TRBV6-5,NA,TRBD1,TGTGCCAGCAGTTACGGGGACAGGGCGGACACTGAAGCTTTCTTT,CASSYGDRADTEAFF
TRBJ2-3,TRBV6-5,NA,NA,TGTGCCAGCAGTTACTTTCCAGAGCAACCCACAGATACGCAGTATTTT,CASSYFPEQPTDTQYF
TRBJ2-2,TRBV5-8,NA,NA,TGTGCCAGCAGCCGACCTTATTCTCGGCAGAACACCGGGGAGCTGTTTTTT,CASSRPYSRQNTGELFF
TRBJ1-1,TRBV6-2/TRBV6-3,NA,NA,TGTGCCAGCAGTTACCAAGGAAATAGCGCTGAAGCTTTCTTT,CASSYQGNSAEAFF
TRBJ1-1,TRBV11-2,NA,NA,TGTGCCAGCAGCTTAGAAGATAGTGAAGCTTTCTTT,CASSLEDSEAFF
TRBJ1-4,TRBV19,NA,TRBD1,TGTGCCAGTAGTATAGGGTCGGCGACAGGGAATGAAAAACTGTTTTTT,CASSIGSATGNEKLFF
TRBJ1-5,TRBV2,NA,NA,TGTGCCAGCAGTGTGGGCAGGGAAAATCAGCCCCAGCATTTT,CASSVGRENQPQHF
TRBJ1-2,TRBV6-5,medium-sized,NA,TGTGCCAGCATCAAAGGGGATTTCTATGGCTACACCTTC,CASIKGDFYGYTF
TRBJ1-2,TRBV27,NA,TRBD1,TGTGCCAGCAGTTTGGGACAGGGTTATGGCTACACCTTC,CASSLGQGYGYTF
TRBJ2-1,TRBV18,NA,NA,TGTGCCAGCTCACCACTAGCGGTCTCCTACAATGAGCAGTTCTTC,CASSPLAVSYNEQFF
TRBJ2-5,TRBV18,NA,NA,TGTGCCAGCTCACCAGGCTGGAGAGAGACCCAGTACTTC,CASSPGWRETQYF
TRBJ1-2,TRBV19,NA,NA,TGTGCCAGTTCACGGGACGCCTACTATGGCTACACCTTC,CASSRDAYYGYTF
TRBJ2-5,TRBV11-1,NA,NA,TGTGCCAGCAGCCTACCGGTGGGGCTTCAAGAGACCCAGTACTTC,CASSLPVGLQETQYF
TRBJ2-1,TRBV14,NA,NA,TGTGCCAGCAGCCCTTACCCGACTAGTCGGTCCAATGAGCAGTTCTTC,CASSPYPTSRSNEQFF
TRBJ2-1,TRBV7-8,NA,TRBD1,TGTGCCAGCAGCTTGACACAACAGGGGGTAAATGAGCAGTTCTTC,CASSLTQQGVNEQFF
TRBJ2-1,TRBV28,NA,NA,TGTGCCAGCCTTACGGAGTTCCCCTACAATGAGCAGTTCTTC,CASLTEFPYNEQFF
TRBJ1-1,TRBV19,NA,TRBD1,TGTGCCAGTAGTATTTACGGACAGGGAATCACTGAAGCTTTCTTT,CASSIYGQGITEAFF
TRBJ1-2,TRBV24-1,NA,NA,TGTGCCACCAGTGATTTACTGTTCGGGTATGGCTACACCTTC,CATSDLLFGYGYTF
TRBJ1-5,TRBV19,NA,NA,TGTGCCAGTAGTACCGTCGGCGGATACAATCAGCCCCAGCATTTT,CASSTVGGYNQPQHF
TRBJ2-1,TRBV19,NA,NA,TGTGCCAGTAGTATCTGGCTTAGCTCCTACAATGAGCAGTTCTTC,CASSIWLSSYNEQFF